The sequence of this T cell receptor (beta chain) was determined in a study of cytomegalovirus exposure and HLA in healthy donors. Overall study: A previous analysis identified 117 million unique TCR beta sequences derived from some 170 million T cells.

Both 60 Vbeta primers and 13 Jbeta primers went into the PCR. The assay was immunoSEQ multiplex PCR, and TCRdb's table has in-frame clones only and misses some. The table records roughly 100,000 clones, around 60% of them present only once. This clone was counted only a few times. What it recognizes is unknown. CDR3 length: 13 residues. V lost 4 bases to trimming and J lost 3 bases; unmatched junction nucleotides: 2. The germline gives CDR1 SGHDT, CDR2 YYEEEE. Study-level results: Some V segments (TRBV6-2 and TRBV6-3 among them) were excluded as indistinguishable. Analyzed later, most CMV-associated TCR beta chains appeared HLA-restricted.

This receptor was identified in a human donor in good health. The specimen sequenced was PBMCs. This sequence joins TRBV5-6 and TRBJ2-7, with 9 bases lining up with TRBD2. The CDR3 bases are TGTGCCAGCAGCCGACTAGCGGACTACGAGCAGTACTTC. As protein: CASSRLADYEQYF.